The sample holds one count of the clone carrying this T cell receptor beta chain. PCR involved 60 Vbeta and 13 Jbeta primers. Profiling relied on immunoSEQ multiplex PCR, and the TCRdb table lists in-frame clones only, not all of them. The sample lists about 140,000 clones, 75% to 85% occurring once. The data are from a study of cytomegalovirus exposure and HLA in healthy donors. Trimming took 2 bases from V and 7 from J; bases not matched to a gene: 8. Germline-derived CDR1 and CDR2 are SGDLS and YYNGEE. The CDR3 loop spans 14 amino acids. Specimen: PBMCs. The sequence came from a female donor in good health and CMV-seronegative. The gene calls are TRBV9 and TRBJ2-7, with 8 bases identical to TRBD2. The DNA for the CDR3 is TGTGCCAGCAGCGTTGCCGGGGGGGCTAGTGAGCAGTACTTC. Protein product: CASSVAGGASEQYF.